A selection of T cell receptor beta chains follows, all from one sample in a study of shared clonotypes between healthy human individuals. Here immunoSEQ multiplex PCR was the method, and the copy in TCRdb shows in-frame clones only, minus some. This repertoire shows 800,000 to 950,000 clones, roughly 96% found once; its top ten account for less than 0.3%. Input material: naive CD8+ T cells sorted from blood. The receptors here all came from a man in his thirties or forties in good health. Both conserved end residues are part of each CDR3. The D gene is left open where the match is weak. Size tells how often a clone was seen (once, few, many) or the class of an expanded clone, and some rows leave it out.

clone size: -; V gene: TRBV10-3; J gene: TRBJ2-1; D gene: -; CDR3 protein: CAIGPYNEQFF; CDR3 DNA: TGTGCCATCGGGCCTTACAATGAGCAGTTCTTC
clone size: -; V gene: TRBV7-6; J gene: TRBJ2-1; D gene: TRBD1; CDR3 protein: CASSLARQGTTYNEQFF; CDR3 DNA: TGTGCCAGCAGCTTAGCCAGACAGGGGACCACCTACAATGAGCAGTTCTTC
clone size: -; V gene: TRBV11-2; J gene: TRBJ2-7; D gene: -; CDR3 protein: CASSQQGITYEQYF; CDR3 DNA: TGTGCCAGCAGTCAGCAGGGGATTACCTACGAGCAGTACTTC
clone size: -; V gene: TRBV29-1; J gene: TRBJ2-3; D gene: -; CDR3 protein: CSARASTDTQYF; CDR3 DNA: TGCAGCGCTAGGGCCAGCACAGATACGCAGTATTTT
clone size: -; V gene: TRBV4-1; J gene: TRBJ2-3; D gene: -; CDR3 protein: CASSQAMPANTQYF; CDR3 DNA: TGCGCCAGCAGCCAAGCGATGCCTGCCAATACGCAGTATTTT
clone size: -; V gene: TRBV13; J gene: TRBJ2-3; D gene: -; CDR3 protein: CASSARTSTQYF; CDR3 DNA: TGTGCCAGCAGCGCCCGGACATCGACGCAGTATTTT
clone size: -; V gene: TRBV27; J gene: TRBJ1-2; D gene: -; CDR3 protein: CASSLEAGLHYGYTF; CDR3 DNA: TGTGCCAGCAGTTTAGAGGCCGGGCTGCACTATGGCTACACCTTC
clone size: -; V gene: TRBV13; J gene: TRBJ2-1; D gene: TRBD1; CDR3 protein: CASSSGQLYNEQFF; CDR3 DNA: TGTGCCAGCAGCTCGGGACAGCTCTACAATGAGCAGTTCTTC
clone size: -; V gene: TRBV28; J gene: TRBJ1-1; D gene: -; CDR3 protein: CASSLMVARAGQLIGTEAFF; CDR3 DNA: TGTGCCAGCAGTTTAATGGTCGCGAGGGCAGGACAGTTAATCGGCACTGAAGCTTTCTTT
clone size: -; V gene: TRBV28; J gene: TRBJ2-7; D gene: TRBD1; CDR3 protein: CASSPLGQGGYYEQYF; CDR3 DNA: TGTGCCAGCAGTCCACTCGGACAGGGCGGATACTACGAGCAGTACTTC
clone size: -; V gene: TRBV11-2; J gene: TRBJ2-7; D gene: -; CDR3 protein: CASSPGLAYEQYF; CDR3 DNA: TGTGCCAGCAGCCCGGGCCTCGCCTACGAGCAGTACTTC
clone size: once; V gene: TRBV6-5; J gene: TRBJ2-2; D gene: -; CDR3 protein: CASRPQLATGELFF; CDR3 DNA: TGTGCCAGCAGACCACAGCTAGCCACCGGGGAGCTGTTTTTT
clone size: -; V gene: TRBV29-1; J gene: TRBJ2-1; D gene: -; CDR3 protein: CSIDSNEQFF; CDR3 DNA: TGCAGCATTGACTCCAATGAGCAGTTCTTC
clone size: -; V gene: TRBV19; J gene: TRBJ2-7; D gene: -; CDR3 protein: CASSPGSVGYEQYF; CDR3 DNA: TGTGCCAGTAGTCCTGGGAGCGTCGGCTACGAGCAGTACTTC
clone size: -; V gene: TRBV4-3; J gene: TRBJ2-7; D gene: TRBD2; CDR3 protein: CASSQEFSGGGFRYEQYF; CDR3 DNA: TGCGCCAGCAGCCAAGAGTTCTCGGGAGGGGGTTTTAGGTACGAGCAGTACTTC
clone size: -; V gene: TRBV15; J gene: TRBJ2-2; D gene: TRBD2; CDR3 protein: CATSNLAGGTGELFF; CDR3 DNA: TGTGCCACCAGCAACTTAGCGGGGGGCACCGGGGAGCTGTTTTTT
clone size: -; V gene: TRBV19; J gene: TRBJ2-1; D gene: TRBD1; CDR3 protein: CASSRFPKGASYNEQFF; CDR3 DNA: TGTGCCAGTAGTAGATTCCCTAAGGGGGCGTCCTACAATGAGCAGTTCTTC
clone size: -; V gene: TRBV7-9; J gene: TRBJ1-1; D gene: -; CDR3 protein: CASSTTATEAFF; CDR3 DNA: TGTGCCAGCAGCACTACAGCTACTGAAGCTTTCTTT
clone size: -; V gene: TRBV11-2; J gene: TRBJ2-7; D gene: TRBD2; CDR3 protein: CASSLASGYEQYF; CDR3 DNA: TGTGCCAGCAGCTTAGCTAGCGGCTACGAGCAGTACTTC
clone size: -; V gene: TRBV6-1; J gene: TRBJ2-4; D gene: -; CDR3 protein: CASSDSPTGLKNIQYF; CDR3 DNA: TGTGCCAGCAGTGATTCACCCACAGGGCTCAAAAACATTCAGTACTTC
clone size: -; V gene: TRBV27; J gene: TRBJ1-4; D gene: -; CDR3 protein: CASSFSWGVATNEKLFF; CDR3 DNA: TGTGCCAGCAGTTTTAGCTGGGGTGTGGCAACTAATGAAAAACTGTTTTTT
clone size: -; V gene: TRBV29-1; J gene: TRBJ2-2; D gene: TRBD2; CDR3 protein: CSVRLARTGELFF; CDR3 DNA: TGCAGCGTCCGACTAGCCCGCACCGGGGAGCTGTTTTTT
clone size: -; V gene: TRBV13; J gene: TRBJ2-5; D gene: TRBD2; CDR3 protein: CASSSRGEETQYF; CDR3 DNA: TGTGCCAGCAGCTCCCGGGGGGAGGAGACCCAGTACTTC
clone size: -; V gene: TRBV7-3; J gene: TRBJ2-3; D gene: TRBD1; CDR3 protein: CASSLTGMGTDTQYF; CDR3 DNA: TGTGCCAGCAGCTTGACAGGGATGGGGACAGATACGCAGTATTTT
clone size: -; V gene: TRBV9; J gene: TRBJ2-3; D gene: -; CDR3 protein: CASSARQKLTDTQYF; CDR3 DNA: TGTGCCAGCAGCGCCAGACAGAAGCTCACAGATACGCAGTATTTT
clone size: few; V gene: TRBV5-4; J gene: TRBJ2-1; D gene: -; CDR3 protein: CASRPGPNPYNEQFF; CDR3 DNA: TGTGCCAGCAGACCGGGCCCAAATCCTTACAATGAGCAGTTCTTC